This TCR beta chain was identified during a study of blood T cell repertoires in COVID-19. Germline V lookup: CDR1 LNHDA, CDR2 SQIVND (reference sequence). This CDR3 is 15 amino acids long. The V segment lost 4 bases and the J segment 2 bases; nucleotides outside the gene matches: 4. Assay: immunoSEQ multiplex PCR; the TCRdb copy retains only in-frame clones and omits some. The table includes some 250,000 clones, approximately 86% detected once. Sequenced sample: peripheral blood. J is TRBJ2-7 and V is TRBV19; 11 bases fit TRBD2. This receptor was obtained from a woman between 55 and 75 years old with COVID-19, enrolled during active disease. This CDR3 is CASSTVAGGPYEQYF. The CDR3 nucleotides read TGTGCCAGTAGTACTGTAGCGGGAGGGCCCTACGAGCAGTACTTC.